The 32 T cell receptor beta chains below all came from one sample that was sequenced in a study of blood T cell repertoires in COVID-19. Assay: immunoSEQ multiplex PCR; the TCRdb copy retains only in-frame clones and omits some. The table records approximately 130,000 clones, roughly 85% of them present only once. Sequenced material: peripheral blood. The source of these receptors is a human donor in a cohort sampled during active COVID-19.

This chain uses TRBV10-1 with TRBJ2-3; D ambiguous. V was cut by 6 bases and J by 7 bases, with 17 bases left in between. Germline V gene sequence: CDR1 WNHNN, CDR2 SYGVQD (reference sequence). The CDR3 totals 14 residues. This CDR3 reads CASSPEERRYTQYF. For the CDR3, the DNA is TGCGCCAGCAGCCCCGAGGAGCGACGATATACGCAGTATTTT.

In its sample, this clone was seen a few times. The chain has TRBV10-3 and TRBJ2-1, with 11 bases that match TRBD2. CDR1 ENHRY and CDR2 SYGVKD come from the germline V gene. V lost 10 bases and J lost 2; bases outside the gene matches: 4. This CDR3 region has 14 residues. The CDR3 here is CASGTSGPYNEQFF. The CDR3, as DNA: TGTGCCAGTGGGACTAGCGGCCCCTACAATGAGCAGTTCTTC.

The CDR3 DNA sequence: TGTGCCAGCAGCGTAGGACAGGACAGGCATACGTACGAGCAGTACTTC. This translates into CASSVGQDRHTYEQYF. V is TRBV9 and J is TRBJ2-7, with 7 positions matching TRBD1. V shed 0 bases and J 4 bases; nucleotides not matched to a gene: 10. Germline lookup yields CDR1 SGDLS and CDR2 YYNGEE. The CDR3 is made up of 16 amino acids.

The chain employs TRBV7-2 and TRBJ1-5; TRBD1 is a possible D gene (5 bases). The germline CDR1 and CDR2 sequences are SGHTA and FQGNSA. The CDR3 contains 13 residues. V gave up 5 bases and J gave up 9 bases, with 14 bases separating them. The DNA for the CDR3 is TGTACCAGCAGCGGGGGGACCCTGGTGCCCCAGCATTTT. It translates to CTSSGGTLVPQHF. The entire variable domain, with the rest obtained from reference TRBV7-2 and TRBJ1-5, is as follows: GAGVSQSPSNKVTEKGKDVELRCDPISGHTALYWYRQSLGQGLEFLIYFQGNSAPDKSGLPSDRFSAERTGGSVSTLTIQRTQQEDSAVYLCTSSGGTLVPQHFGDGTRLSIL.

In DNA form, the CDR3 reads TGTGCCAGCAGCAATGGAGGGATCCCTAACTATGGCTACACCTTC. Translated: CASSNGGIPNYGYTF. The chain joins TRBV28 to TRBJ1-2; D gene unclear. The CDR3 totals 15 residues. With 6 bases removed from V and 0 bases from J, the gap between germline ends came to 14 bases. Germline CDR1 MDHEN, CDR2 SYDVKM.

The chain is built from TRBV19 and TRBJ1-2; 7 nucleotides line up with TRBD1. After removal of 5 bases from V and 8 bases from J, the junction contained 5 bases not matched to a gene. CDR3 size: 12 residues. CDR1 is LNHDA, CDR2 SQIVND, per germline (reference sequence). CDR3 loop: CASSVQGTGYTF. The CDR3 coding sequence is TGTGCCAGTAGTGTACAGGGGACCGGCTACACCTTC.

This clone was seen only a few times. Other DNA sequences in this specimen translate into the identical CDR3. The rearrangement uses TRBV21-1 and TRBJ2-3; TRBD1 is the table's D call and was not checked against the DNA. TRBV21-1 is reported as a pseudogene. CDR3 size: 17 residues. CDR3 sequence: CASSKAGAGGNTDTQYF. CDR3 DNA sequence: TGTGCCAGCAGCAAAGCGGGGGCGGGCGGAAACACAGATACGCAGTATTTT.

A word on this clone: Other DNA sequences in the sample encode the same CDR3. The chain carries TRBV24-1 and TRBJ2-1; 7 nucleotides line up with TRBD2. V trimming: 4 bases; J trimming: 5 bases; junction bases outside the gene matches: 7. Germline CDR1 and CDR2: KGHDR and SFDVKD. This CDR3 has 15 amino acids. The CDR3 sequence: CATSDLSGTNNEQFF. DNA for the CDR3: TGTGCCACCAGTGACTTGAGCGGGACTAACAATGAGCAGTTCTTC.

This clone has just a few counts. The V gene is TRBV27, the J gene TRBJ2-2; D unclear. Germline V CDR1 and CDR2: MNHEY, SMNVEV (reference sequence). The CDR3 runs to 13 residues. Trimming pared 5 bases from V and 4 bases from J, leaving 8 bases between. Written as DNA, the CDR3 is TGTGCCAGCAGTAACAGTGGCACCGGGGAGCTGTTTTTT. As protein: CASSNSGTGELFF.

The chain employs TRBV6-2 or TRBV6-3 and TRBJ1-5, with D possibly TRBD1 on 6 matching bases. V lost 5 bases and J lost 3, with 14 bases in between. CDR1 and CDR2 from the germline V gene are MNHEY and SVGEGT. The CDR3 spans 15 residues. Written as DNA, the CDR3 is TGTGCCAGCAGTATTTTATCAGGGGTCAATCAGCCCCAGCATTTT. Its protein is CASSILSGVNQPQHF.

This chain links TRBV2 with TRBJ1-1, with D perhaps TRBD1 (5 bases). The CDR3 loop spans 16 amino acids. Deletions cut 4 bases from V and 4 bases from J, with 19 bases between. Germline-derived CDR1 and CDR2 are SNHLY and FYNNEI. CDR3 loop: CASSARGRAGGTEAFF. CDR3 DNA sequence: TGTGCCAGCAGTGCAAGGGGACGGGCGGGGGGCACTGAAGCTTTCTTT.

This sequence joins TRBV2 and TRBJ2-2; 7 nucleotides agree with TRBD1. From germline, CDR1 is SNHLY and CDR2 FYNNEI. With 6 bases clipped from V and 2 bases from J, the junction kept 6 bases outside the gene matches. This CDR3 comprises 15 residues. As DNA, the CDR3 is TGTGCCAGCAGGGGACAGACTATAAACACCGGGGAGCTGTTTTTT. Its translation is CASRGQTINTGELFF.

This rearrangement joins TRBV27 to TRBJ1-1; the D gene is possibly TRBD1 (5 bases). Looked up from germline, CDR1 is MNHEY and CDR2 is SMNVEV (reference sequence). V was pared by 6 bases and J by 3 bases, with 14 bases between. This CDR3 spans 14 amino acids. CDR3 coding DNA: TGTGCCAGCAGGTTGACAGAGCACTACACTGAAGCTTTCTTT. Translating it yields CASRLTEHYTEAFF.

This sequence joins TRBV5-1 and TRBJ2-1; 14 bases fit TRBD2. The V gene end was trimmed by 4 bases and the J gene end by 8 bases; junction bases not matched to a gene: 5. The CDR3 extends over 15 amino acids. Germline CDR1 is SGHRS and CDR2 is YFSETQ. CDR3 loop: CASSGGTSGSYEQFF. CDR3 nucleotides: TGCGCCAGCAGCGGCGGGACTAGCGGGAGTTATGAGCAGTTCTTC.

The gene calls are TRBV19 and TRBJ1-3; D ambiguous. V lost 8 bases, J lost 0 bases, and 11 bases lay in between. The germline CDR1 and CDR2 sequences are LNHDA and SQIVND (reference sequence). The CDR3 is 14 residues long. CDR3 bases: TGTGCCAGTCAGGTGCGTCACTCTGGAAACACCATATATTTT. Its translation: CASQVRHSGNTIYF.

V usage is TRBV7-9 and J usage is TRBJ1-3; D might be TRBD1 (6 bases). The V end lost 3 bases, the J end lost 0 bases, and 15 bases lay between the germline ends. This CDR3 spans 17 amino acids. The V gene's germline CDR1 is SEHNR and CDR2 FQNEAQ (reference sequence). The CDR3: CASSLAGTRSSGNTIYF. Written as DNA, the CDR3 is TGTGCCAGCAGCTTGGCCGGGACACGAAGCTCTGGAAACACCATATATTTT.

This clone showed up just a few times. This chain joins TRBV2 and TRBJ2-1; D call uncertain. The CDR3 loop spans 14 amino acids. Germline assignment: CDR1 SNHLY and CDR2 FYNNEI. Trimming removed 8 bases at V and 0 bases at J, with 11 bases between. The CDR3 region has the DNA TGTGCCAGCCTCCCGACATCCTCCTACAATGAGCAGTTCTTC. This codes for CASLPTSSYNEQFF.

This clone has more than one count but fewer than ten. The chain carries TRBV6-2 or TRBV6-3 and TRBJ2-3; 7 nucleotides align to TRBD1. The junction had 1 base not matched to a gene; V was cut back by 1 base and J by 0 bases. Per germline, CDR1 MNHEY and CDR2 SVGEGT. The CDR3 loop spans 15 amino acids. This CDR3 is CASSYWDSSTDTQYF. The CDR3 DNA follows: TGTGCCAGCAGTTACTGGGACAGTAGCACAGATACGCAGTATTTT.

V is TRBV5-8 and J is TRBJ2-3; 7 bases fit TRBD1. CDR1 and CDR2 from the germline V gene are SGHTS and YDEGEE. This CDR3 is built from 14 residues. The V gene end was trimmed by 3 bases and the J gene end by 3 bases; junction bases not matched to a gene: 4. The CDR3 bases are TGTGCCAGCAGCTCGGCAGGGGGTACAGATACGCAGTATTTT. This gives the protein CASSSAGGTDTQYF.

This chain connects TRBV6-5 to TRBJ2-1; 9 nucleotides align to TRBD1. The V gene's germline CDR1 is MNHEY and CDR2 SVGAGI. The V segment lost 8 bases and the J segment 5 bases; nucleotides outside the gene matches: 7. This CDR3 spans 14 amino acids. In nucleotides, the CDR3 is TGTGCCAGCCAGGACAGGGGACTCAACAATGAGCAGTTCTTC. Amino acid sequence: CASQDRGLNNEQFF.

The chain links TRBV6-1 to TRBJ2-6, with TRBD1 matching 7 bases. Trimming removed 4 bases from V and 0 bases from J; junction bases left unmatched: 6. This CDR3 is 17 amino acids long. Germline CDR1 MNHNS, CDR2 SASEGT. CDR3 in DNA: TGTGCCAGCAGTGGGACAGGAGTACGCTCTGGGGCCAACGTCCTGACTTTC. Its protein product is CASSGTGVRSGANVLTF.

The CDR3 DNA is TGCAGCGTTGACAGGGGGAGCACTGAAGCTTTCTTT. Translated, it gives CSVDRGSTEAFF. The chain employs TRBV29-1 and TRBJ1-1; 7 bases are shared with TRBD1. CDR3 length equals 12 residues. Germline lookup yields CDR1 SQVTM and CDR2 ANQGSEA. V was clipped by 3 bases and J by 4 bases; unmatched bases: 2.

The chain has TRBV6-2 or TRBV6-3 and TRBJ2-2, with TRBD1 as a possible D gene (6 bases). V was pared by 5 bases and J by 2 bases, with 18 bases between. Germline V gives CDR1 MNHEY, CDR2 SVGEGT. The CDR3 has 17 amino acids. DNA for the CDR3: TGTGCCAGCAGTGGGTTTGGGGACATTAGAAACACCGGGGAGCTGTTTTTT. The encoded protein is CASSGFGDIRNTGELFF.

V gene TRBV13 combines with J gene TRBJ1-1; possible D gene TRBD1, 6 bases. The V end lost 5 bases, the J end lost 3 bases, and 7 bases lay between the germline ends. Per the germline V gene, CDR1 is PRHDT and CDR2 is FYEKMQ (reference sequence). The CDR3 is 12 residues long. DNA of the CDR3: TGTGCCAGCAGCCGGACAGACACTGAAGCTTTCTTT. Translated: CASSRTDTEAFF.

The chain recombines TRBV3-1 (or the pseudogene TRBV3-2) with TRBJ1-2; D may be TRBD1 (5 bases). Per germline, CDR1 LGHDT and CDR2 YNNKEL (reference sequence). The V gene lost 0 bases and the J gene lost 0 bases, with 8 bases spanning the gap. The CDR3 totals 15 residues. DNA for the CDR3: TGTGCCAGCAGCCAAGAGTCCAGGGCTAACTATGGCTACACCTTC. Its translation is CASSQESRANYGYTF.

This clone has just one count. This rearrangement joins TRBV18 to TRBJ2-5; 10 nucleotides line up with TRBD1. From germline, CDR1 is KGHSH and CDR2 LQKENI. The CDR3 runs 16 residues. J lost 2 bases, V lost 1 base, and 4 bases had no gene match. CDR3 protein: CASSPLGQGNQETQYF. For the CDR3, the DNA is TGTGCCAGCTCACCACTGGGACAGGGGAATCAAGAGACCCAGTACTTC.

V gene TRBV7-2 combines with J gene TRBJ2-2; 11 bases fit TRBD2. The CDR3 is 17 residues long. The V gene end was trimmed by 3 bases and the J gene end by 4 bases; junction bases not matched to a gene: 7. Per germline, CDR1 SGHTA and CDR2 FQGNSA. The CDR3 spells CASSFTLAGGRTGELFF. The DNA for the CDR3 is TGTGCCAGCAGCTTTACCTTAGCGGGGGGGCGCACCGGGGAGCTGTTTTTT.

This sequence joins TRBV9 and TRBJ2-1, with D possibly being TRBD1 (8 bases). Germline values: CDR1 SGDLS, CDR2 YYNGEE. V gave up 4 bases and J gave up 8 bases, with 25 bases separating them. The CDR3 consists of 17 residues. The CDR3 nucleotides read TGTGCCAGCAGCACCCGGCCAGGGGGCGGCCGGGGGGATGAGCAGTTCTTC. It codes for CASSTRPGGGRGDEQFF.

CDR3 nucleotide sequence: TGCGCCAGCAGTGATGACGCTCCAAGGAGGGGCACAGATACGCAGTATTTT. It specifies CASSDDAPRRGTDTQYF. V and J are TRBV5-1 and TRBJ2-3; maybe TRBD2 (6 bases). The CDR3 totals 17 residues. Per the germline V gene, CDR1 is SGHRS and CDR2 is YFSETQ. V was pared by 5 bases and J by 1 base, with 20 bases between.

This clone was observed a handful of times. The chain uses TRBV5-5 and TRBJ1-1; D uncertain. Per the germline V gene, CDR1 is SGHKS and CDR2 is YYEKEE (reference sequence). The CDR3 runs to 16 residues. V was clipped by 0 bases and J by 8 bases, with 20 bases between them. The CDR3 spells CASSLAFSRIDGEAFF. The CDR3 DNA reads TGTGCCAGCAGCTTGGCCTTCTCCAGGATTGATGGCGAAGCTTTCTTT.

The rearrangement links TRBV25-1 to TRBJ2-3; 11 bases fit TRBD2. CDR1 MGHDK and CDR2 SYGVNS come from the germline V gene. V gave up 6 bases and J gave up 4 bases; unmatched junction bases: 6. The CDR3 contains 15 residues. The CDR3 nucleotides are TGTGCCAGCAGAGCACTAGCGGGAGAACCAGATACGCAGTATTTT. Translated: CASRALAGEPDTQYF.

CDR3 bases: TGTGCCACCAGTGACCGGGGACTAGCGGGGGGCGGTACGCAGTATTTT. As protein: CATSDRGLAGGGTQYF. V is TRBV24-1 and J is TRBJ2-3, with 15 nucleotides matching TRBD2. This CDR3 region has 16 residues. The V gene's germline CDR1 is KGHDR and CDR2 SFDVKD. V was clipped by 4 bases and J by 8 bases; unmatched bases: 6.